A single sample is the source of the 28 T cell receptor beta chains below, sequenced in a study of identical twins. TCRdb used MiXCR to reprocess the 5' RACE reads, holding one entry per CDR3 protein. Of some 1,600,000 distinct CDR3 sequences listed, around a third are singletons. Sequenced sample: cord blood. These receptors were obtained from a newborn girl in good health.

This chain links TRBV2 with TRBJ2-5; the match to TRBD1 covers 8 bases. The V segment lost 6 bases and the J segment 1 base; nucleotides outside the gene matches: 7. This CDR3 region has 15 residues. Germline-derived CDR1 and CDR2 are SNHLY and FYNNEI. CDR3 loop: CASSEDRVLQETQYF. The CDR3, as DNA: TGTGCCAGCAGCGAGGACAGGGTGCTCCAAGAGACCCAGTACTTC.

This clonotype was counted only a few times. The chain carries TRBV25-1 and TRBJ1-1, with 8 bases that match TRBD1. Germline V gene sequence: CDR1 MGHDK, CDR2 SYGVNS. With V trimmed by 1 base and J by 4 bases, 2 bases remained unmatched. This CDR3 has 14 amino acids. This CDR3 reads CASSEFTGGTEAFF. The CDR3 bases are TGTGCCAGCAGTGAATTCACAGGGGGCACTGAAGCTTTCTTT.

This clonotype was counted between two and nine times. The chain couples TRBV4-1 to TRBJ1-3; D is possibly TRBD1 (5 bases). CDR3 length equals 16 residues. Germline V CDR1 and CDR2: MGHRA, YSYEKL. V shed 4 bases and J shed 0 bases, with 13 bases lying between them. The CDR3 spells CASSLGGPFSGNTIYF. The CDR3 DNA sequence: TGCGCCAGCAGCCTTGGGGGACCTTTCTCTGGAAACACCATATATTTT.

This clonotype was picked up a small number of times. The chain is built from TRBV2 and TRBJ2-3; TRBD2 is a possible D gene (6 bases). The CDR3 totals 16 residues. V lost 8 bases and J 3 bases, leaving 21 bases between the germline ends. Germline CDR1 and CDR2: SNHLY and FYNNEI. CDR3 DNA: TGTGCCAGCGGGGGGTCTAAGACATGGGGGACAGATACGCAGTATTTT. Its protein product is CASGGSKTWGTDTQYF.

Regarding this clonotype: The junction departs from germline at one end; a sequencing error may be responsible. The chain carries TRBV12-3 or TRBV12-4 and TRBJ2-1, with D possibly being TRBD1 or TRBD2 (5 bases each). The CDR3 contains 11 residues. For the CDR3, the DNA is TGTGCCAGCTGGGACGGGAATGGGCAGTTCTTC. Translated, it gives CASWDGNGQFF.

The sample holds a few counts of this clonotype. V gene TRBV11-2 combines with J gene TRBJ2-7, with D perhaps TRBD1 (6 bases). The J call may be incorrect, as the DNA end agrees better with TRBJ2-5. Germline values: CDR1 SGHAT, CDR2 FQNNGV. The CDR3 runs to 12 residues. In DNA form, the CDR3 reads TGTGCCAGCAGCAGGACAGTGCGGACCCAGTACTTC. It encodes CASSRTVRTQYF.

The rearrangement uses TRBV20-1 and TRBJ1-4; D is ambiguous. Germline CDR1 is DFQATT and CDR2 is SNEGSKA (reference sequence). This CDR3 has 15 residues. Deletions cut 0 bases from V and 4 bases from J, with 12 bases between. Written as DNA, the CDR3 is TGCAGTGCTAGAGATCCGGGTTCGGGTAATGAAAAACTGTTTTTT. This codes for CSARDPGSGNEKLFF.

This clonotype was found a few times. V and J are TRBV29-1 and TRBJ2-5, with 7 bases aligning to TRBD1. The J call could be wrong; TRBJ2-1 is a better fit for the DNA end. CDR1 SQVTM and CDR2 ANQGSEA come from the germline V gene. The CDR3 totals 12 residues. The CDR3 DNA reads TGCAGCGTTCTTAGGGGGCTGGAGACCCAGTTCTTC. It yields the protein CSVLRGLETQFF.

V and J are TRBV5-6 and TRBJ2-5, with D possibly being TRBD1 (6 bases). The CDR3 spans 16 residues. CDR1 and CDR2 (germline): SGHDT, YYEEEE. V shed 4 bases and J shed 0 bases, with 16 bases lying between them. The chain's CDR3 is CASSPDREFYQETQYF. The CDR3 DNA follows: TGTGCCAGCAGCCCGGACAGAGAATTCTACCAAGAGACCCAGTACTTC.

With regard to this clonotype: The junction departs from the called germline gene at one end, perhaps through a read error. The chain is built from TRBV27 and TRBJ2-3, with 7 positions matching TRBD2. There are 11 residues in the CDR3. The germline V gene has CDR1 MNHEY and CDR2 SMNVEV (reference sequence). The CDR3 spells CASRLGTTRYF. CDR3 sequence (DNA): TGTGCCAGCCGTTTGGGGACTACGCGGTATTTT.

This clonotype has a handful of counts. The gene calls are TRBV28 and TRBJ1-4; perhaps TRBD1 as D (6 bases). Trimming stripped 4 bases from V and 0 bases from J, with 12 bases between. Germline V gene sequence: CDR1 MDHEN, CDR2 SYDVKM. CDR3 length: 16 residues. CDR3 bases: TGTGCCAGCAGTTCCCTGACAGGCCCAACTAATGAAAAACTGTTTTTT. It translates to CASSSLTGPTNEKLFF.

This clonotype was observed at least ten times. This sequence joins TRBV10-3 and TRBJ2-7, with 9 bases that match TRBD1. The ends lost 3 bases at V and 0 bases at J; junction bases unmatched: 6. Germline values: CDR1 ENHRY, CDR2 SYGVKD. The CDR3 has 16 amino acids. DNA for the CDR3: TGTGCCATCAGTGATCCGGGGACAGGGAACTCCTACGAGCAGTACTTC. Translation gives CAISDPGTGNSYEQYF.

This sequence joins TRBV4-2 and TRBJ2-1; the match to TRBD2 covers 9 bases. This CDR3 is 16 amino acids long. V shed 1 base, J shed 6 bases, and the junction held 7 bases outside the gene matches. CDR1 LGHNA and CDR2 YNFKEQ come from the germline V gene. CDR3 nucleotide sequence: TGTGCCAGCAGCCAAGTTTCGGGACTAGCTTCCAATGAGCAGTTCTTC. Amino acid sequence: CASSQVSGLASNEQFF.

The chain combines TRBV5-1 with TRBJ2-3; D not resolved. Trimming took off 4 bases at V and 5 bases at J, with 14 bases between the two ends. This CDR3 has 14 residues. CDR1 and CDR2 from the germline V gene are SGHRS and YFSETQ. The CDR3 loop is CASSAVTKRDTQYF. The DNA of the CDR3 is TGCGCCAGCAGCGCAGTCACCAAAAGAGATACGCAGTATTTT.

V is TRBV27 and J is TRBJ2-4, with D unresolved. TRBJ2-7 matches the DNA end more closely, so the J call is doubtful. This CDR3 spans 16 amino acids. Per the germline V gene, CDR1 is MNHEY and CDR2 is SMNVEV (reference sequence). The CDR3 DNA follows: TGTGCCAGCGGTAGGCGCCTTAGCAGGAGCCTCTACGAGCAGTACTTC. Residues: CASGRRLSRSLYEQYF.

The rearrangement links TRBV5-6 to TRBJ2-5, with D perhaps matching TRBD2 (5 bases). Germline V lookup: CDR1 SGHDT, CDR2 YYEEEE. CDR3 length: 13 residues. V gave up 5 bases and J gave up 4 bases, with 12 bases separating them. For the CDR3, the DNA is TGTGCCAGCAGAAATCCGGGGATAGAGACCCAGTACTTC. The encoded protein is CASRNPGIETQYF.

A few counts support this clonotype. The V and J genes are TRBV2 and TRBJ2-3; D call uncertain. This CDR3 has 11 amino acids. Germline CDR1 SNHLY, CDR2 FYNNEI. V gave up 11 bases and J gave up 4 bases, with 10 bases separating them. This CDR3 is CAGRRADTQYF. CDR3 DNA: TGTGCCGGCCGCCGGGCAGATACGCAGTATTTT. The whole variable domain, remainder taken from reference TRBV2 and TRBJ2-3, is EPEVTQTPSHQVTQMGQEVILRCVPISNHLYFYWYRQILGQKVEFLVSFYNNEISEKSEIFDDQFSVERPDGSNFTLKIRSTKLEDSAMYFCAGRRADTQYFGPGTRLTVL.

CDR3: CASSLLAGGLLPNEQFF. CDR3 in DNA: TGTGCCAGCAGCCTACTAGCGGGGGGCCTCCTACCGAATGAGCAGTTCTTC. The chain carries TRBV7-2 and TRBJ2-1; TRBD2 aligns across 12 bases. The CDR3 length is 17 residues. Germline loops: CDR1 SGHTA, CDR2 FQGNSA. The trim removed 5 bases at V and 7 bases at J, leaving 12 bases unmatched.

This clonotype was seen a handful of times. This chain links TRBV6-6 with TRBJ2-3, with 7 nucleotides matching TRBD2. The ends lost 2 bases at V and 6 bases at J; junction bases unmatched: 8. Germline CDR1 is MNHNY and CDR2 is SVGAGI (reference sequence). The CDR3 length is 15 residues. This CDR3 reads CASSYGGRVWDTQYF. The CDR3 DNA sequence: TGTGCCAGCAGTTACGGGGGGAGGGTCTGGGATACGCAGTATTTT.

The J gene is TRBJ2-1, the V gene TRBV6-5; 9 nucleotides agree with TRBD1. The V gene's germline CDR1 is MNHEY and CDR2 SVGAGI. V lost 5 bases to trimming and J lost 9 bases; unmatched junction nucleotides: 11. The CDR3 contains 15 residues. The CDR3, as DNA: TGTGCCAGCAGTCCGTCCCGGGACAGGGATGGTGAGCAGTTCTTC. This gives the protein CASSPSRDRDGEQFF.

V and J are TRBV4-1 and TRBJ2-2, with D possibly being TRBD2 (6 bases). Germline CDR1 and CDR2: MGHRA and YSYEKL. The length of the CDR3 is 14 residues. Trimming removed 5 bases at V and 9 bases at J, with 16 bases between. In DNA form, the CDR3 reads TGCGCCAGCAGCGCGGGGAGGCCCATCAGGGAGCTGTTTTTT. Its translation: CASSAGRPIRELFF.

The chain has TRBV20-1 and TRBJ1-2; perhaps TRBD1 as D (5 bases). Germline CDR1 reads DFQATT; CDR2 reads SNEGSKA (reference sequence). This CDR3 comprises 13 residues. The ends were cut back, 6 bases at V and 5 bases at J, with 16 bases in the middle. The CDR3 here is CSAKQGTGYGYTF. CDR3 coding DNA: TGCAGTGCGAAGCAGGGAACCGGGTATGGCTACACCTTC.

The chain employs TRBV5-6 and TRBJ2-1; 9 bases match TRBD2. V dropped 0 bases and J dropped 8; count of bases not matched to a gene: 3. The CDR3 spans 14 residues. CDR1 SGHDT and CDR2 YYEEEE come from the germline V gene. CDR3 coding DNA: TGTGCCAGCAGCTTGGAAGCTAGCGGGGATGAGCAGTTCTTC. It yields the protein CASSLEASGDEQFF.

This CDR3 is CASSERQYSNQPQHF. The CDR3 DNA reads TGCGCCAGCAGTGAAAGACAGTATAGCAATCAGCCCCAGCATTTT. This chain uses TRBV10-2 with TRBJ1-5; possibly TRBD1 for D (5 bases). V lost 3 bases and J lost 0, with 9 bases in between. The CDR3 is made up of 15 amino acids. The V gene's germline CDR1 is WSHSY and CDR2 SAAADI.

The gene calls are TRBV12-3 or TRBV12-4 and TRBJ2-3; D unresolved. This CDR3 spans 11 amino acids. V shed 7 bases and J shed 4 bases, with 6 bases lying between them. The CDR3 loop is CASMLADTQYF. CDR3 sequence (DNA): TGTGCCAGCATGTTAGCAGATACGCAGTATTTT.

This clonotype occurred a few times. The chain combines TRBV20-1 with TRBJ1-2; TRBD1 aligns across 9 bases. CDR3 length: 14 residues. The V gene end was trimmed by 5 bases and the J gene end by 6 bases; junction bases not matched to a gene: 10. The germline CDR1 and CDR2 sequences are DFQATT and SNEGSKA (reference sequence). CDR3 in amino acids: CSADLPGTGNGYTF. The DNA for the CDR3 is TGCAGTGCTGACCTGCCCGGGACAGGGAATGGCTACACCTTC.

This clonotype was observed a handful of times. V gene TRBV20-1 combines with J gene TRBJ1-1; D uncertain. The CDR3 has 11 amino acids. Per the germline V gene, CDR1 is DFQATT and CDR2 is SNEGSKA (reference sequence). The V and J ends lost 5 bases and 3 bases respectively, with 7 bases between them. The CDR3 protein is CSAGPDTEAFF. CDR3 DNA: TGCAGTGCTGGTCCAGACACTGAAGCTTTCTTT.

The DNA for the CDR3 is TGTGCCACCAGTGACCCCGGATCCTCCTACGAGCAGTACTTC. This sequence encodes CATSDPGSSYEQYF. The gene calls are TRBV24-1 and TRBJ2-4, with D hard to call. The J call could be wrong; TRBJ2-7 is a better fit for the DNA end. This CDR3 has 14 amino acids. Germline loops: CDR1 KGHDR, CDR2 SFDVKD.